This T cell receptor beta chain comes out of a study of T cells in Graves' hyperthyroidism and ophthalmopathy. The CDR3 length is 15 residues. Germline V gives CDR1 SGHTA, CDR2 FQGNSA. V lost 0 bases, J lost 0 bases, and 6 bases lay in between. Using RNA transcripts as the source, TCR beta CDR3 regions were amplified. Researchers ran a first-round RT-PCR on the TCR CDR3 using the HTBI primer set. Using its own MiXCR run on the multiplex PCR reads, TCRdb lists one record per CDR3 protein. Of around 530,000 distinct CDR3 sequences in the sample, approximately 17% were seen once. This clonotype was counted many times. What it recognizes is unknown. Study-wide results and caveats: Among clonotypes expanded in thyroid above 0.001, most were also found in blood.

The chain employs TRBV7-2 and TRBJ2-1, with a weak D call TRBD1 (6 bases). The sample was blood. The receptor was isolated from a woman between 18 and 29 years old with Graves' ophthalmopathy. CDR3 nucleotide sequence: TGTGCCAGCAGCTTAGCACAGGGCTCCTACAATGAGCAGTTCTTC. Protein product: CASSLAQGSYNEQFF.